This TCR beta chain was recovered during a study of Ad26.COV2.S vaccination and SARS-CoV-2 variants. Findings and limits, study-wide: Those who received vaccine or placebo ended up with similar non-spike TCR breadth.

The table came from immunoSEQ multiplex PCR; TCRdb's copy has only in-frame clones and leaves some out. The sample contains roughly 400,000 clones, about nine tenths of which appear only once. Stated treatment: about 20 received Ad26.COV2.S at low or high dose, single or two shots; about 5 received placebo; per-sample allocation not given. Specimen acquisition occurred on day 63 following the initial vaccine or placebo injection. Vaccination used an Ad26 vector expressing Wuhan-strain SARS-CoV-2 spike. A note on this clone: What it binds is not known.

Germline assignment: CDR1 SGHTA and CDR2 FQGNSA. The CDR3 is 16 residues long. Trimming took 5 bases from V and 5 from J; bases not matched to a gene: 13. The chain combines TRBV7-2 with TRBJ2-5, with TRBD2 identical over 8 bases. This TCR was recovered from a person aged 18-65 years who received the Ad26.COV2.S COVID-19 vaccine or a placebo. Sequencing used peripheral blood, obtained in a trial of Ad26.COV2.S vaccine versus placebo. The CDR3, as DNA: TGTGCCAGCAGCGACCATGGTGGGGCGGGGGGTGAGACCCAGTACTTC. This sequence encodes CASSDHGGAGGETQYF.